This T cell receptor beta chain derives from a study of chemoradiotherapy in HPV16-positive cancers. On the study more broadly: A couple of HPV16-positive patients' cells yielded candidate HPV-specific clones and common motifs. Study findings and constraints: Better recurrence-free survival went with HPV-responsive T-cell expansion in HPV16-positive patients. Non-HPV-specific T cells did not expand in tumors during treatment, whereas candidate HPV-specific clones and E7-related motifs did.

The ends were cut back, 6 bases at V and 9 bases at J, with 18 bases in the middle. The CDR3 has 13 residues. Germline assignment: CDR1 MGHDK and CDR2 SYGVNS. Data came from immunoSEQ multiplex PCR; TCRdb stores just in-frame clones and leaves some out. The top ten clones hold about 6.4% of a sample with several hundred clones, around nine tenths of them seen once. To note about this clone: Antigen: not known.

This sequence was found in a human donor with HPV-associated anogenital cancer. Sequences were derived from tumor tissue, sampled from a patient who underwent chemoradiotherapy. The chain uses TRBV25-1 and TRBJ2-7; D may be TRBD1 (6 bases). The DNA of the CDR3 is TGTGCCAGCAGCACAGGGACACCACTCGGGCAGTACTTC. Residues: CASSTGTPLGQYF.